The subject of this entry is one T cell receptor beta chain. What it binds is not known. 60 Vbeta and 13 Jbeta primers were used in PCR. Produced via immunoSEQ multiplex PCR; TCRdb's table is partial and in-frame only. The sample lists about 170,000 clones; 62% were seen once. The CDR3 length is 15 residues. CDR1 and CDR2 from the germline V gene are MNHNY and SVGAGI (reference sequence). Between the trimmed V and J ends, which lost 5 bases and 2 bases, there was a span of 16 bases. These data are taken from a study of cytomegalovirus exposure and HLA in healthy donors. Study results and caveats: For most subjects, TCR beta sequences were reported to predict HLA-A and HLA-B alleles with accuracy. Association of a missense DCLRE1C variant with TCR beta V- and J-gene trimming was reported in a later analysis.

The receptor comes from a man aged 35 to 55 in good health and CMV-seronegative. The V and J genes are TRBV6-6 and TRBJ2-7, with D unresolved. The sample consisted of PBMCs. The CDR3: CASSPPELSTYEQYF. DNA for the CDR3: TGTGCCAGCAGTCCCCCCGAACTCTCCACCTACGAGCAGTACTTC.